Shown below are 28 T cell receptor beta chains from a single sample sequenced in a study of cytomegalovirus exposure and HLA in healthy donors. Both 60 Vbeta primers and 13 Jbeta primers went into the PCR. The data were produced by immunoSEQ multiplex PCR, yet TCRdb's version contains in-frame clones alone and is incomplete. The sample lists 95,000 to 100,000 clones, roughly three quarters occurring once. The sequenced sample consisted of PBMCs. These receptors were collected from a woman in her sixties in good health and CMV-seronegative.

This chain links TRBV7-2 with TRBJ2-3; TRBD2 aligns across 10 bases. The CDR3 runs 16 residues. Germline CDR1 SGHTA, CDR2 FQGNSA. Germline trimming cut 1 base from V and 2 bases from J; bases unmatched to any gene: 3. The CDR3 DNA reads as TGTGCCAGCAGCTTAGTTAGCGGGAGGCCCACAGATACGCAGTATTTT. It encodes CASSLVSGRPTDTQYF.

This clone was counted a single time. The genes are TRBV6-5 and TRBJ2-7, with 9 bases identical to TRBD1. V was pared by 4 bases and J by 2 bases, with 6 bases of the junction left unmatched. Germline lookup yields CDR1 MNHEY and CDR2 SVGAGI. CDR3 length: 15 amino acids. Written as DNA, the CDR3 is TGTGCCAGCAGTTCCCCTAGGGACAGGGCCTACGAGCAGTACTTC. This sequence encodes CASSSPRDRAYEQYF.

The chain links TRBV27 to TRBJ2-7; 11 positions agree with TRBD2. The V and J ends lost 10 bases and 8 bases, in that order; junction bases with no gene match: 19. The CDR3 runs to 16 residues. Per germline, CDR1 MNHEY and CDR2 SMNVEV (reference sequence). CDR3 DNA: TGTGCCACCTGGGACAGATCGGGACTAGCGGCGGGTCAGCAGTACTTC. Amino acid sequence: CATWDRSGLAAGQQYF.

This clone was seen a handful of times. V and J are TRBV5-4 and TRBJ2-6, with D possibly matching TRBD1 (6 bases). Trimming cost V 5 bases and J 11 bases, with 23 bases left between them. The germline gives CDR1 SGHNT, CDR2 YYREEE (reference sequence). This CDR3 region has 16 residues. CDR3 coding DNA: TGTGCCAGCAGTTGGAGTCTTGGGGGCCAGCGACACGTCCTGACTTTC. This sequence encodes CASSWSLGGQRHVLTF.

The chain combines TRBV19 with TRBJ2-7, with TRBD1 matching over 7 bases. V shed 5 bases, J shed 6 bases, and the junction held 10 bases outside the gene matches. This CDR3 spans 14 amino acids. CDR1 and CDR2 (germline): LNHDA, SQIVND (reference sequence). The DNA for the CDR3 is TGTGCCAGTAGTGAAACGACAGGGCCCGGCGAGCAGTACTTC. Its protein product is CASSETTGPGEQYF.

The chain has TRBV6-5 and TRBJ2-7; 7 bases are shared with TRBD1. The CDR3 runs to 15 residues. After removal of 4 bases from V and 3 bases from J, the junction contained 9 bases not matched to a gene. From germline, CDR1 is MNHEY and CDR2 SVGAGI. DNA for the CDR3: TGTGCCAGCAGTTGGTCCCAGGACAGGTACTACGAGCAGTACTTC. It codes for CASSWSQDRYYEQYF.

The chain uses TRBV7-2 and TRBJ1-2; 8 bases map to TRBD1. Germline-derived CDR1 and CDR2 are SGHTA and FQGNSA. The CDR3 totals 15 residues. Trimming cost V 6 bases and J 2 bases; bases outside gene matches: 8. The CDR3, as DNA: TGTGCCAGCAGACCACCCGGGACAGGCAACTATGGCTACACCTTC. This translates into CASRPPGTGNYGYTF.

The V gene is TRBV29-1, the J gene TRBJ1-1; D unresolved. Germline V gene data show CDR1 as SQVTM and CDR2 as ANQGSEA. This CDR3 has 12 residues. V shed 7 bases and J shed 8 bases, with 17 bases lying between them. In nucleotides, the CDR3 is TGCAGCGCCGAACCAGGAGGCCACGAAGCTTTCTTT. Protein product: CSAEPGGHEAFF. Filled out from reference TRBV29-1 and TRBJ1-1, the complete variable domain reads SAVISQKPSRDICQRGTSLTIQCQVDSQVTMMFWYRQQPGQSLTLIATANQGSEATYESGFVIDKFPISRPNLTFSTLTVSNMSPEDSSIYLCSAEPGGHEAFFGQGTRLTVV.

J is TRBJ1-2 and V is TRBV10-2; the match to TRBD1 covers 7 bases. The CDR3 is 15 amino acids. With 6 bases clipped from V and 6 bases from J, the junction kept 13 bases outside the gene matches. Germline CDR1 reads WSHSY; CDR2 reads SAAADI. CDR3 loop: CASRQGIRDSDGYTF. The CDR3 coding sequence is TGCGCCAGCAGACAGGGGATCAGAGATTCGGATGGCTACACCTTC.

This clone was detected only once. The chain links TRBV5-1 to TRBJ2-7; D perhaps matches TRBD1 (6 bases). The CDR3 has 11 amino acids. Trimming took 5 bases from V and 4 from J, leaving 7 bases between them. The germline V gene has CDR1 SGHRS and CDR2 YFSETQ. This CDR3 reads CASRDSYEQYF. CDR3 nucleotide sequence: TGCGCCAGCAGGGACAGTTACGAGCAGTACTTC.

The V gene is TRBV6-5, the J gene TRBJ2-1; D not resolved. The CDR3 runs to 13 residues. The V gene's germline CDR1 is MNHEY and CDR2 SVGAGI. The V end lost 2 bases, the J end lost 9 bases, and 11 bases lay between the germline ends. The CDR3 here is CASSYARSREQFF. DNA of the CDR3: TGTGCCAGCAGTTACGCCCGGTCCCGTGAGCAGTTCTTC.

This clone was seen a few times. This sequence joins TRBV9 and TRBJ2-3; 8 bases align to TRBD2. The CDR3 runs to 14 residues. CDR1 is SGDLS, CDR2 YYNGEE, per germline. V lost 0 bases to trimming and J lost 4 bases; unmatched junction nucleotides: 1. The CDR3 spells CASSVGAGADTQYF. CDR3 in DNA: TGTGCCAGCAGCGTAGGAGCGGGGGCAGATACGCAGTATTTT.

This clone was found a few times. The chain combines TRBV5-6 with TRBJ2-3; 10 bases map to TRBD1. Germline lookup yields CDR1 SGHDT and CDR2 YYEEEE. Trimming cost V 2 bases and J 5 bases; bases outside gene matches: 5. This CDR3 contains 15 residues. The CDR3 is CASSLFGQGEDTQYF. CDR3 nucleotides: TGTGCCAGCAGCTTATTTGGACAGGGGGAAGATACGCAGTATTTT. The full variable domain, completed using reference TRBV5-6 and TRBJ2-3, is DAGVTQSPTHLIKTRGQQVTLRCSPKSGHDTVSWYQQALGQGPQFIFQYYEEEERQRGNFPDRFSGHQFPNYSSELNVNALLLGDSALYLCASSLFGQGEDTQYFGPGTRLTVL.

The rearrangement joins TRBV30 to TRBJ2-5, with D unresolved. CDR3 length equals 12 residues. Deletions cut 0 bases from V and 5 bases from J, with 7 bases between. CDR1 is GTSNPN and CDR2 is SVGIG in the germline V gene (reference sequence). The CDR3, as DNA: TGTGCCTGGAGTGTATTCCGGGAGACCCAGTACTTC. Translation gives CAWSVFRETQYF. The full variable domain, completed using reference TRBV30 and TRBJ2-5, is SQTIHQWPATLVQPVGSPLSLECTVEGTSNPNLYWYRQAAGRGLQLLFYSVGIGQISSEVPQNLSASRPQDRQFILSSKKLLLSDSGFYLCAWSVFRETQYFGPGTRLLVL.

CDR3 residues: CASSPRTGIGETQYF. The CDR3 coding sequence is TGCGCCAGCAGCCCGAGGACAGGCATCGGGGAGACCCAGTACTTC. The rearrangement links TRBV5-1 to TRBJ2-5, with 7 bases aligning to TRBD1. The CDR3 consists of 15 residues. V trimming: 4 bases; J trimming: 5 bases; junction bases outside the gene matches: 11. Germline CDR1 SGHRS, CDR2 YFSETQ. The variable domain in full, completed from reference TRBV5-1 and TRBJ2-5, reads KAGVTQTPRYLIKTRGQQVTLSCSPISGHRSVSWYQQTPGQGLQFLFEYFSETQRNKGNFPGRFSGRQFSNSRSEMNVSTLELGDSALYLCASSPRTGIGETQYFGPGTRLLVL.

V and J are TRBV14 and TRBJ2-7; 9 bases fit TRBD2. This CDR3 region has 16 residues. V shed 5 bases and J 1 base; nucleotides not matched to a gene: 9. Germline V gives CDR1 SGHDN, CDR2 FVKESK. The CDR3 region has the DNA TGTGCCAGCAGCTATTATAGCGGGAGTCGGTCCTACGAGCAGTACTTC. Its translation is CASSYYSGSRSYEQYF.

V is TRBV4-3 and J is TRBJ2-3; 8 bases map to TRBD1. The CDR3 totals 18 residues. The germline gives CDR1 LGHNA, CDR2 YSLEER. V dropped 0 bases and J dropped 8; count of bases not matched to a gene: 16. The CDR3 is CASSQDSTGTGRRGTQYF. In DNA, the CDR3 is TGCGCCAGCAGCCAAGACTCAACCGGGACAGGAAGACGAGGTACGCAGTATTTT.

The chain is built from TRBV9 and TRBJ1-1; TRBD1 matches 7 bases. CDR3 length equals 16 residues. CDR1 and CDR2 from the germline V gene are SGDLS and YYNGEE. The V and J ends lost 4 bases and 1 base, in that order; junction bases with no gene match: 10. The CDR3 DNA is TGTGCCAGCAGCCAGAGGGGGGACAGACAGAACACTGAAGCTTTCTTT. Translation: CASSQRGDRQNTEAFF.

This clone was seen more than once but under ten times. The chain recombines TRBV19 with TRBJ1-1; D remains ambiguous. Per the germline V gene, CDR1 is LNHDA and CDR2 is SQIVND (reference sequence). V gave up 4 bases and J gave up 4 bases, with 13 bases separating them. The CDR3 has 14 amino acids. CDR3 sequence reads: CASSKLIRSTEAFF. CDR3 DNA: TGTGCCAGTAGTAAGCTCATAAGGAGCACTGAAGCTTTCTTT.

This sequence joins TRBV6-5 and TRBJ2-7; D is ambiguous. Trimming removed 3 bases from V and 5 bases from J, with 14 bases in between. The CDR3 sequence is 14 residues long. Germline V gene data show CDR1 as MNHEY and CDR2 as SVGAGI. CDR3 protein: CASSYGRGLDEQYF. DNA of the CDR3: TGTGCCAGCAGTTATGGTAGAGGTCTGGACGAGCAGTACTTC.

The CDR3 loop is CASSGGHSYEQYF. The CDR3 DNA follows: TGTGCCAGCAGTGGGGGACATTCCTACGAGCAGTACTTC. This chain uses TRBV6-6 with TRBJ2-7, with a tentative D call TRBD1 (6 bases). V gave up 5 bases and J gave up 1 base, with 9 bases separating them. CDR3 length: 13 amino acids. The germline V gene has CDR1 MNHNY and CDR2 SVGAGI (reference sequence).

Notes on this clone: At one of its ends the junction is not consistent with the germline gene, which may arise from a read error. The chain's CDR3 is CASSLEASGGRAVRF. The DNA for the CDR3 is TGTGCCAGCAGCTTAGAAGCTAGCGGGGGGCGGGCGGTTCGCTTC. This sequence joins TRBV7-2 and TRBJ2-7, with 11 nucleotides matching TRBD2. From germline, CDR1 is SGHTA and CDR2 FQGNSA. This CDR3 is built from 15 residues.

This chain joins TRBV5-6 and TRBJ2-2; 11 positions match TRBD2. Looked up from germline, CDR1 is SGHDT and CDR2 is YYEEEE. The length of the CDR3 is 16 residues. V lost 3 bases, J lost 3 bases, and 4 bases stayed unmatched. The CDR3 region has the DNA TGTGCCAGCAGCTCCGGGACTAGCGGTTACACCGGGGAGCTGTTTTTT. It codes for CASSSGTSGYTGELFF.

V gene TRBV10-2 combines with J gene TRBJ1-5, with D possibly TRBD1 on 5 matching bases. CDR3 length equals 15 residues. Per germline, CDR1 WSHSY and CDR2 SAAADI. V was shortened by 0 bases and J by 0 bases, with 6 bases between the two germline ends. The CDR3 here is CASSESDSSNQPQHF. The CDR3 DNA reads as TGCGCCAGCAGTGAGTCCGACAGTAGCAATCAGCCCCAGCATTTT.

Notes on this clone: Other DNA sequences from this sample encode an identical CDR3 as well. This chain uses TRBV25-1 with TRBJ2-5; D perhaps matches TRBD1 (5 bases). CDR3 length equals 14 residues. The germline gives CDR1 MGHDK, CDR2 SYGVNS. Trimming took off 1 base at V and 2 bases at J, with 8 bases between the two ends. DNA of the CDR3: TGTGCCAGCAGTGAATTGGGGCTGCAAGAGACCCAGTACTTC. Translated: CASSELGLQETQYF.

CDR3 nucleotide sequence: TGTGCCAGCACTGACAGGGGTGGTGGCTACACCTTC. The encoded protein is CASTDRGGGYTF. The chain uses TRBV6-5 and TRBJ1-2; 8 bases align to TRBD1. V lost 7 bases and J lost 7; bases outside the gene matches: 5. The CDR3 consists of 12 residues. Germline CDR1 reads MNHEY; CDR2 reads SVGAGI.

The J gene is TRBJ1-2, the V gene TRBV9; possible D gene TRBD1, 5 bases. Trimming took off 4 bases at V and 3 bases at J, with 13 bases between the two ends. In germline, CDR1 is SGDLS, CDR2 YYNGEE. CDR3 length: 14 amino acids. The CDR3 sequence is CASSPGAGDYGYTF. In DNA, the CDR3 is TGTGCCAGCAGCCCCGGTGCGGGGGACTATGGCTACACCTTC.

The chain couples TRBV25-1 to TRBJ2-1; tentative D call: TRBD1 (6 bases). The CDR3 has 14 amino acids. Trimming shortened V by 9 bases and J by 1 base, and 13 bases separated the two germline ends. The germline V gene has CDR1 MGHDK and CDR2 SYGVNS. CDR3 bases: TGTGCCAGTCAAGGGCAGGGGTCCTACAATGAGCAGTTCTTC. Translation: CASQGQGSYNEQFF.